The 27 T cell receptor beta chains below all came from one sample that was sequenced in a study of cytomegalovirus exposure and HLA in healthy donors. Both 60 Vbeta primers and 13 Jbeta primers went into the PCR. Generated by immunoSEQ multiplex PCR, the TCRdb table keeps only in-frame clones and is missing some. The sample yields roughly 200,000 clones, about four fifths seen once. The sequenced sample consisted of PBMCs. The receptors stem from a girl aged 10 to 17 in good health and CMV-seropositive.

CDR3 loop: CASSQDSPRYTF. As DNA, the CDR3 is TGCGCCAGCAGCCAAGACAGTCCTCGCTACACCTTC. The chain is built from TRBV4-1 and TRBJ1-2; no firm D call. Trimming shortened V by 0 bases and J by 9 bases, and 8 bases separated the two germline ends. Germline CDR1 reads MGHRA; CDR2 reads YSYEKL. The CDR3 contains 12 residues.

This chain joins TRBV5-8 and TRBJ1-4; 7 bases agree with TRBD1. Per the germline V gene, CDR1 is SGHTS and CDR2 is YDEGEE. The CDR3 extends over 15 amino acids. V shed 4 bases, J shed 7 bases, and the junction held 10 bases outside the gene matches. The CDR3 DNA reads TGTGCCAGCAGCGTTGTTCGACAGGGTTCTGAAAAACTGTTTTTT. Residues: CASSVVRQGSEKLFF.

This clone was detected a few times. CDR3 protein: CSVEEKSASSGELFF. As DNA, the CDR3 is TGCAGCGTTGAAGAAAAAAGTGCGTCGTCCGGGGAGCTGTTTTTT. The chain recombines TRBV29-1 with TRBJ2-2, with D uncertain. CDR3 length: 15 residues. V was cut by 0 bases and J by 6 bases, with 14 bases left in between. Germline CDR1 is SQVTM and CDR2 is ANQGSEA.

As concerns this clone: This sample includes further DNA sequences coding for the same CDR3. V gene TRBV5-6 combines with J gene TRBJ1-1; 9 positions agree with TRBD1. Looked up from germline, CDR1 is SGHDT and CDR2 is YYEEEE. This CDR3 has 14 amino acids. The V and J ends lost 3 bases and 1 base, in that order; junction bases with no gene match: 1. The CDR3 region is CASSWGQGNTEAFF. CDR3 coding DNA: TGTGCCAGCAGCTGGGGACAGGGGAACACTGAAGCTTTCTTT.

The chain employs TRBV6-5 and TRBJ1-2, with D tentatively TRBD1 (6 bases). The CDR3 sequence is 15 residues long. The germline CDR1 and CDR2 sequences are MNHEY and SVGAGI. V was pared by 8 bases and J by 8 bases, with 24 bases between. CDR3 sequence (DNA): TGTGCCAGCCTTGGCACGGGACACGCCTTTTCGGGCTACACCTTC. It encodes CASLGTGHAFSGYTF.

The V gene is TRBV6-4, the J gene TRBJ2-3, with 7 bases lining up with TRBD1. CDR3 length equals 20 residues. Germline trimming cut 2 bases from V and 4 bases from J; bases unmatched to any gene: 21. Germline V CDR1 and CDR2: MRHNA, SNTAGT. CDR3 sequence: CASSDPRDSVPGPASDTQYF. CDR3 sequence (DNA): TGTGCCAGCAGTGACCCTCGGGACAGCGTACCAGGTCCCGCTTCAGATACGCAGTATTTT.

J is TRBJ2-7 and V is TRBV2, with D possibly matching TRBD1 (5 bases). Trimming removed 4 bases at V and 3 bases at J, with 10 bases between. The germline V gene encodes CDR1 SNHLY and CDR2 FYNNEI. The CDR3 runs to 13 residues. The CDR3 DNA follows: TGTGCCAGCAGTGGGGGCACAGGCTACGAGCAGTACTTC. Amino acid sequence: CASSGGTGYEQYF. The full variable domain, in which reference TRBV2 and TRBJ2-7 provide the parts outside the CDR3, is EPEVTQTPSHQVTQMGQEVILRCVPISNHLYFYWYRQILGQKVEFLVSFYNNEISEKSEIFDDQFSVERPDGSNFTLKIRSTKLEDSAMYFCASSGGTGYEQYFGPGTRLTVT.

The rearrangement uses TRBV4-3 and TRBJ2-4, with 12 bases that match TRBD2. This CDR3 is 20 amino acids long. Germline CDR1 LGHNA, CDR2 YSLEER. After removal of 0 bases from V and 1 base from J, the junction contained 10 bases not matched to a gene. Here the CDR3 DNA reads TGCGCCAGCAGCCAAGATCGCCCTAGCGGGGGGGCTGTGGCCAAAAACATTCAGTACTTC. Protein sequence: CASSQDRPSGGAVAKNIQYF.

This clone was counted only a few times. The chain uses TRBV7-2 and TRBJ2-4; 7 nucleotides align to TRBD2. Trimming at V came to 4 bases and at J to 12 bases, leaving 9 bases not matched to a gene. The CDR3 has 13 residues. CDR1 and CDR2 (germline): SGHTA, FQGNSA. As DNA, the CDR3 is TGTGCCAGCAGCTCGGTAGCGGGCCTCAATCAGTACTTC. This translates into CASSSVAGLNQYF.

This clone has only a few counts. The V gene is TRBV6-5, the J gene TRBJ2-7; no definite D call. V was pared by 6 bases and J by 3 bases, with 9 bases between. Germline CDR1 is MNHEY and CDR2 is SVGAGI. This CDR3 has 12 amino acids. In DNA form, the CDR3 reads TGTGCCAGCAGCACCGGGTTCTACGAGCAGTACTTC. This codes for CASSTGFYEQYF.

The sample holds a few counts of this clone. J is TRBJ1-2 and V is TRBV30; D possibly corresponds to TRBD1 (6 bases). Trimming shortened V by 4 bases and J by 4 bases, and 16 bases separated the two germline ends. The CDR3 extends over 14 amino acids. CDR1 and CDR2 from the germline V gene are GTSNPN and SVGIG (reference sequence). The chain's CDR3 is CAWNLGAGVYGYTF. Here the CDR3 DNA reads TGTGCCTGGAACCTTGGAGCAGGGGTCTATGGCTACACCTTC.

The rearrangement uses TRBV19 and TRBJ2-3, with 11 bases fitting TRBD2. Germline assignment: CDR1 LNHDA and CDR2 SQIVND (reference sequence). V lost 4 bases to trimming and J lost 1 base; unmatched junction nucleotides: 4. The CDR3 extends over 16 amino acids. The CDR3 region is CASSSLAGGRTDTQYF. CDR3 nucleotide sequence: TGTGCCAGTAGTAGCCTAGCGGGGGGTCGCACAGATACGCAGTATTTT.

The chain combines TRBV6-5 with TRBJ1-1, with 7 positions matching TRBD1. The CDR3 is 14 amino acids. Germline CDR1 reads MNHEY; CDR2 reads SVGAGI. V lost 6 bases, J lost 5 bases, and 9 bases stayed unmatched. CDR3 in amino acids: CASRRRDRGTEAFF. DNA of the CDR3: TGTGCCAGCAGGCGCCGGGACAGAGGAACTGAAGCTTTCTTT.

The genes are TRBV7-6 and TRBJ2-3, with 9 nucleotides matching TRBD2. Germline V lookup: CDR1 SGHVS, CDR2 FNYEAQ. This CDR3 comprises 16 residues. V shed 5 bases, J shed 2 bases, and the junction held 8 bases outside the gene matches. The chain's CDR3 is CASSPIAGAITDTQYF. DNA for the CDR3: TGTGCCAGCAGCCCCATAGCGGGGGCCATCACAGATACGCAGTATTTT.

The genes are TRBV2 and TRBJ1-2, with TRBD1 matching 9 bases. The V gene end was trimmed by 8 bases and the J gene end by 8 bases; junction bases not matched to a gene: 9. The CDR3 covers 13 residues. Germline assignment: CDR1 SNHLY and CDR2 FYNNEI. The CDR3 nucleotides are TGTGCCAGCGGGGGAGGGACAGGGCTGGGCTACACCTTC. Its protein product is CASGGGTGLGYTF.

The CDR3 DNA reads as TGCGCCAGCTCCCCCGAGGGGGGGGTTGGGTACCCACAGTACTTC. This translates into CASSPEGGVGYPQYF. V usage is TRBV5-1 and J usage is TRBJ2-7; possible D gene TRBD2, 7 bases. This CDR3 has 15 amino acids. Germline V gene lookup returns CDR1 SGHRS and CDR2 YFSETQ. Trimming pared 7 bases from V and 10 bases from J, leaving 27 bases between.

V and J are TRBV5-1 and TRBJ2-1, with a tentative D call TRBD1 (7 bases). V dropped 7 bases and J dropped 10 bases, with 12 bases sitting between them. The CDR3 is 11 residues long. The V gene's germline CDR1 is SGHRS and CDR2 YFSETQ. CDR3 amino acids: CASGGGREQFF. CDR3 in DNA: TGCGCCAGCGGAGGGGGCCGGGAGCAGTTCTTC.

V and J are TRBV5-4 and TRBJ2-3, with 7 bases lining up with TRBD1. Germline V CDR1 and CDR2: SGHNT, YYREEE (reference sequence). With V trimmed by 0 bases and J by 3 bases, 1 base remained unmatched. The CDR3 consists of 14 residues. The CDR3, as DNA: TGTGCCAGCAGCTTGGAACAGGGGACAGATACGCAGTATTTT. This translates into CASSLEQGTDTQYF.

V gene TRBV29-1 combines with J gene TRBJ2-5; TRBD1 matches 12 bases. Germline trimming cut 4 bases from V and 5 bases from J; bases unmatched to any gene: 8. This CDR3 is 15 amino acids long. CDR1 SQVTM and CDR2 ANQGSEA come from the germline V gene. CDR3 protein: CSVGAGTGGGETQYF. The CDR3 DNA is TGCAGCGTTGGGGCCGGGACAGGGGGCGGGGAGACCCAGTACTTC.

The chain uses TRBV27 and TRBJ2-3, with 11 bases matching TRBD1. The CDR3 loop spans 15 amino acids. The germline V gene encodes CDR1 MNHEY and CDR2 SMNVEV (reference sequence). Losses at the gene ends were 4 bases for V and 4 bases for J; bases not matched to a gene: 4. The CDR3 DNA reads TGTGCCAGCAGTTGGACAGGGGGCGGGGCAGATACGCAGTATTTT. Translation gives CASSWTGGGADTQYF.

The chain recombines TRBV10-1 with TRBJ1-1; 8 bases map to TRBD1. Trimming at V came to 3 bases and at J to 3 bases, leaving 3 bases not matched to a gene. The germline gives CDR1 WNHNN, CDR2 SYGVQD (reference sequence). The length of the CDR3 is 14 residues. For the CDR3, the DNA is TGCGCCAGCAGTGACAGGGGGCCCGACACTGAAGCTTTCTTT. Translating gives CASSDRGPDTEAFF.

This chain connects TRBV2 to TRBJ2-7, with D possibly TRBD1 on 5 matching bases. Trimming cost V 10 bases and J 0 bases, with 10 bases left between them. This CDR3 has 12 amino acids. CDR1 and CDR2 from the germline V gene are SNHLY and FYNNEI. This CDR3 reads CATGISSYEQYF. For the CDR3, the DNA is TGTGCCACAGGGATATCCTCCTACGAGCAGTACTTC.

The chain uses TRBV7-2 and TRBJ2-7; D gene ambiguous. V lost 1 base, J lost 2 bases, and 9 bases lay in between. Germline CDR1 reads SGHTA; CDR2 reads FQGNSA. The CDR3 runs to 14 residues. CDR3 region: CASSLVYLAYEQYF. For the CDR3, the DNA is TGTGCCAGCAGCTTAGTCTACCTGGCCTACGAGCAGTACTTC.

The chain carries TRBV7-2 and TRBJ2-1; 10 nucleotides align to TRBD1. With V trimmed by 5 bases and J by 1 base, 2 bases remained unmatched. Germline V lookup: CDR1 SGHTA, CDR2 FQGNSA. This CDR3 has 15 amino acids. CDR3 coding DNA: TGTGCCAGCAGCATGGACAGGGGGTCCTACAATGAGCAGTTCTTC. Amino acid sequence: CASSMDRGSYNEQFF. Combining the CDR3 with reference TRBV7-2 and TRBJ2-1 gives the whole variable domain GAGVSQSPSNKVTEKGKDVELRCDPISGHTALYWYRQSLGQGLEFLIYFQGNSAPDKSGLPSDRFSAERTGGSVSTLTIQRTQQEDSAVYLCASSMDRGSYNEQFFGPGTRLTVL.

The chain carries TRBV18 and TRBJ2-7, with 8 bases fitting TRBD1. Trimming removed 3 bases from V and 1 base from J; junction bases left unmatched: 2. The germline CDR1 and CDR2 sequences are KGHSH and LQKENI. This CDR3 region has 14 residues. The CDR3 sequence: CASSPRTGSYEQYF. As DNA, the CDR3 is TGTGCCAGCTCACCTCGGACAGGGTCCTACGAGCAGTACTTC.

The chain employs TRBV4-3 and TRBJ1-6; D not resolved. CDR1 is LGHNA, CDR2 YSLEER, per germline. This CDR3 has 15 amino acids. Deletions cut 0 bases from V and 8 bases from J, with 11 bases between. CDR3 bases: TGCGCCAGCAGCCAAGATTATACGGTCTATTCACCCCTCCACTTT. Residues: CASSQDYTVYSPLHF.

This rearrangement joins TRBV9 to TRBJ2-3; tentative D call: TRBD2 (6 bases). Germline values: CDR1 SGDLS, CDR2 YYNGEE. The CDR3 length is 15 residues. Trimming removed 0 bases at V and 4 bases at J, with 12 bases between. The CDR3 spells CASSVESGFADTQYF. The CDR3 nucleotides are TGTGCCAGCAGCGTAGAAAGCGGGTTCGCAGATACGCAGTATTTT.